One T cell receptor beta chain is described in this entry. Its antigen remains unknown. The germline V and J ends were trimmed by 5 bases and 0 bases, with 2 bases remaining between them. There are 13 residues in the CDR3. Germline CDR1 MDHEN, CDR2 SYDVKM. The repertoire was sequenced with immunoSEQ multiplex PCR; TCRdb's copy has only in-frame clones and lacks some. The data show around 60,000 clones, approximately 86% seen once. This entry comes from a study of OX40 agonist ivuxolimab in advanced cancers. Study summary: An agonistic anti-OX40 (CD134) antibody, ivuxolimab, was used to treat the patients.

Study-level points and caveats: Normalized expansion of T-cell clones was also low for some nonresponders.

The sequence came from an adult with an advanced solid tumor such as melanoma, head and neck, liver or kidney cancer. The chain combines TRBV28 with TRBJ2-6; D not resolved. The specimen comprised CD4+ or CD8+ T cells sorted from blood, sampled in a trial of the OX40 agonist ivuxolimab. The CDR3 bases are TGTGCCAGCAGTGACTCTGGGGCCAACGTCCTGACTTTC. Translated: CASSDSGANVLTF.